This T cell receptor beta chain was recovered during a study of blood T cell repertoires in COVID-19. Original handling: It was from reference gene primer amplification that nucleated cell counts were estimated. TCRdb keeps only in-frame clones here, not all; method: immunoSEQ multiplex PCR. That table supplies the V and J calls and clone size; D and trimming were determined from the DNA. The sample shows under 300,000 clones, approximately 88% of them seen only once. This clone was counted a few times. Enrolled through a virtual design, the participants were between about 18 and 89 years of age and came from under 25 US areas. V dropped 3 bases and J dropped 5 bases, with 13 bases sitting between them. CDR3 length: 14 amino acids. Germline CDR1 is SEHNR and CDR2 is FQNEAQ (reference sequence).

The chain carries TRBV7-9 and TRBJ1-2; no clear D. Sequencing was performed on PBMCs or T cells enriched from blood (not recorded which). The TCR originated in a middle-aged woman who had been exposed to COVID-19. The CDR3 spells CASSLPTVFYGYTF. DNA of the CDR3: TGTGCCAGCAGCTTGCCGACTGTATTTTATGGCTACACCTTC.